This T cell receptor (beta chain) was documented in a study of CD8 T cells in Susac syndrome. Notes on this clonotype: What it binds is unknown.

This CDR3 contains 19 residues. Trimming removed 0 bases from V and 2 bases from J; junction bases left unmatched: 10. The germline gives CDR1 MNHEY, CDR2 SVGAGI. Study-wide findings and caveats: A relatively small number of individuals underwent TCR sequencing and HLA analysis.

Sequencing of TCR beta was undertaken in CD8+ and CD4+ T cells derived from blood. The RNA, about 0.5 to 1 ug, was put through reverse transcription using random hexamers. Multiplex PCR with immunoSEQ amplified the TCR beta CDR3 across 54 Vbeta and 13 Jbeta. TCRdb fed the immunoSEQ multiplex PCR reads into MiXCR, producing one record per CDR3 protein. The sample holds fewer than 150,000 distinct CDR3 sequences, around nine tenths seen once. The gene calls are TRBV6-5 and TRBJ2-3, with TRBD1 matching over 11 bases. The specimen was CD8+ T cells from PBMCs. This TCR came from a human donor with multiple sclerosis. The CDR3 here is CASSYSITDRGLPTDTQYF. CDR3 bases: TGTGCCAGCAGTTACTCGATCACGGACAGGGGGCTTCCCACAGATACGCAGTATTTT.